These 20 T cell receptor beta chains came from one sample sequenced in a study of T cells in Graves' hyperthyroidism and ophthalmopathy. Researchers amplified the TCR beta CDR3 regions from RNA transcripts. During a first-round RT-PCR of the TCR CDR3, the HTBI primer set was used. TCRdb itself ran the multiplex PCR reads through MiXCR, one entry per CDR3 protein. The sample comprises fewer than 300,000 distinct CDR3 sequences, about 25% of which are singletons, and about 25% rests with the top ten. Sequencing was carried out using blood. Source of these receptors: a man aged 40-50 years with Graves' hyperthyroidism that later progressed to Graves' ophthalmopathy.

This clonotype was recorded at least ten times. In DNA, the CDR3 is TGCAGCGTTCACGCAGGGGGGGCCCAAGAGACCCAGTACTTC. This translates into CSVHAGGAQETQYF. The chain employs TRBV29-1 and TRBJ2-5; D assignment may be TRBD1 or TRBD2 (7 bases each). Trimming cost V 5 bases and J 1 base, with 14 bases left between them. Germline loops: CDR1 SQVTM, CDR2 ANQGSEA. The CDR3 sequence is 14 residues long.

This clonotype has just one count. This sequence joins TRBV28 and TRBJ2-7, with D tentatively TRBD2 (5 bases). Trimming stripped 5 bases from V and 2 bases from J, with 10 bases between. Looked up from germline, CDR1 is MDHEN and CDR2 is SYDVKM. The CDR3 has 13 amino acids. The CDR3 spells CASSTDGTYEQYF. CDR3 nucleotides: TGTGCCAGCAGTACAGACGGGACCTACGAGCAGTACTTC.

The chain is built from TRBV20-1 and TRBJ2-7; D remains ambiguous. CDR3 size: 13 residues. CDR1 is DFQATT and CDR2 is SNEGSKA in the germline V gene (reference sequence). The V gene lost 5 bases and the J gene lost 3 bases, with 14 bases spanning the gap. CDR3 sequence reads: CSASDVGYYEQYF. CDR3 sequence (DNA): TGCAGTGCTTCCGACGTGGGGTACTACGAGCAGTACTTC.

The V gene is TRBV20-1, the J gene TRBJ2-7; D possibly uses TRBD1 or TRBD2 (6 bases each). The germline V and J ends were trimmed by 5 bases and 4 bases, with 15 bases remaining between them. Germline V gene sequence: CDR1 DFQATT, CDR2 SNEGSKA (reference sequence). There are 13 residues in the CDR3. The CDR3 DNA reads TGCAGTGCTCGAGGAGGGGGTCTATACGAGCAGTACTTC. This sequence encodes CSARGGGLYEQYF.

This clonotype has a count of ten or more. The CDR3 DNA sequence: TGTGCCAGCTCACCAACACTCGGGGACGATCAGCCCCAGCATTTT. Amino acids: CASSPTLGDDQPQHF. The chain carries TRBV18 and TRBJ1-5; possibly TRBD1 for D (5 bases). The CDR3 has 15 residues. Deletions cut 2 bases from V and 5 bases from J, with 13 bases between. CDR1 KGHSH and CDR2 LQKENI come from the germline V gene.

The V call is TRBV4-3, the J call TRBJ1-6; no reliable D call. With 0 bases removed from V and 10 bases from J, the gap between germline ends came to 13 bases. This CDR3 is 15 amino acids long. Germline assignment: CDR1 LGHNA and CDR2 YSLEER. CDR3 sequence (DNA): TGCGCCAGCAGCCAAGAAGTGAACGACGGATCACCCCTCCACTTT. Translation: CASSQEVNDGSPLHF.

Here the CDR3 DNA reads TGTGCCAGCGATCTTCACGGACCGAAAGGAGAGACCCAGTACTTC. Protein sequence: CASDLHGPKGETQYF. The rearrangement uses TRBV3-1 and TRBJ2-5, with unresolved D. CDR3 length equals 15 residues. Germline V gene lookup returns CDR1 LGHDT and CDR2 YNNKEL (reference sequence). V gave up 8 bases and J gave up 4 bases, with 20 bases separating them.

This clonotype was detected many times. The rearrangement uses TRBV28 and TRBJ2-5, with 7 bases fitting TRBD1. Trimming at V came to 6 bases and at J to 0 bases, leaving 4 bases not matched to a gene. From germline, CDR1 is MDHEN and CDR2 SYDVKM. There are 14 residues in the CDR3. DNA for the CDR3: TGTGCCAGCAGGGCAGGGGGTCACCAAGAGACCCAGTACTTC. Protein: CASRAGGHQETQYF.

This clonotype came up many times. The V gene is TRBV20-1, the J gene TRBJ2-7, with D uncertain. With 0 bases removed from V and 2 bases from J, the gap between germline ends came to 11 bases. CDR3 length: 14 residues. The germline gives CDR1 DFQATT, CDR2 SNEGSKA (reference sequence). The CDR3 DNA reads TGCAGTGCTAGAGATGTGGGCGGACCCTACGAGCAGTACTTC. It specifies CSARDVGGPYEQYF.

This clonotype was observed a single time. The DNA for the CDR3 is TGTGCCAGCAGCCCCCTTACCCAAGAGACCCAGTACTTC. It translates to CASSPLTQETQYF. The J gene is TRBJ2-5, the V gene TRBV2; no reliable D call. This CDR3 comprises 13 residues. Germline V gene data show CDR1 as SNHLY and CDR2 as FYNNEI. V was shortened by 6 bases and J by 1 base, with 9 bases between the two germline ends.

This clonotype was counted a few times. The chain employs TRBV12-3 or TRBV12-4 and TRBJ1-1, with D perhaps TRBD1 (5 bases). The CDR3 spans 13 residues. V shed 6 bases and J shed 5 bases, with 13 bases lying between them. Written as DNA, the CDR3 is TGTGCCAGCAGGAACAATGAGGGGACTGAAGCTTTCTTT. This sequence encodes CASRNNEGTEAFF.

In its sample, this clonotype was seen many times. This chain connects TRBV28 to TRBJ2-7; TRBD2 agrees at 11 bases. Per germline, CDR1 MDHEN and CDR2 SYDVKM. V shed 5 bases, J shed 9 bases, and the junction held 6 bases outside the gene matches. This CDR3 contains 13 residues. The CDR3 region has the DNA TGTGCCAGCAGTAATAGCGGGAGGGAGGGGCAGTACTTC. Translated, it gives CASSNSGREGQYF.

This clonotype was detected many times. The CDR3 loop reads CAWSVLFEQYF. CDR3 nucleotide sequence: TGTGCCTGGAGTGTACTGTTCGAGCAGTACTTC. The chain uses TRBV30 and TRBJ2-7; D gene uncertain. Germline assignment: CDR1 GTSNPN and CDR2 SVGIG (reference sequence). This CDR3 region has 11 residues. The V end lost 0 bases, the J end lost 6 bases, and 6 bases lay between the germline ends.

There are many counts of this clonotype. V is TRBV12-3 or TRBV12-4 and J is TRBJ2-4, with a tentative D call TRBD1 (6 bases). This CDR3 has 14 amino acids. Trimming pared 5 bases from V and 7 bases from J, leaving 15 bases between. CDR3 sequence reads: CASSPQQGWNIQYF. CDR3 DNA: TGTGCCAGCAGTCCCCAACAGGGTTGGAACATTCAGTACTTC.

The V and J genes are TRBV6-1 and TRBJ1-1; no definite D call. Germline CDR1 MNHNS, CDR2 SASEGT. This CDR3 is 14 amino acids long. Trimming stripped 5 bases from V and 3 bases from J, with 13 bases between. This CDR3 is CASSPKAGYTEAFF. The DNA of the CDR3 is TGTGCCAGCAGTCCCAAGGCTGGATACACTGAAGCTTTCTTT.

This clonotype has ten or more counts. CDR3 coding DNA: TGTGCCACAGCGACTAGCGGGTCAACCTACAATGAGCAGTTCTTC. This codes for CATATSGSTYNEQFF. The chain joins TRBV24-1 to TRBJ2-1; 10 positions agree with TRBD2. The junction had 7 bases not matched to a gene; V was cut back by 10 bases and J by 2 bases. The CDR3 is made up of 15 amino acids. Germline CDR1 reads KGHDR; CDR2 reads SFDVKD.

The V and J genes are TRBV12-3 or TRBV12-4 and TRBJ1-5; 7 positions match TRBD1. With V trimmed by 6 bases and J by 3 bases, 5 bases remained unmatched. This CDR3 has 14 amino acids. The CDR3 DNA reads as TGTGCCAGCAGCTGGGGACAGTTCAATCAGCCCCAGCATTTT. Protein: CASSWGQFNQPQHF.

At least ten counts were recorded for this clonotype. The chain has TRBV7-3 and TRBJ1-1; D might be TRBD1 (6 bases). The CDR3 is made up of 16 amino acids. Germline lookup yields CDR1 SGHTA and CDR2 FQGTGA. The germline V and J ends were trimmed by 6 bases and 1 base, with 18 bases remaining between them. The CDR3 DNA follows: TGTGCCAGCAGTCCCAGCCACAGGGCGGCGAACACTGAAGCTTTCTTT. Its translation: CASSPSHRAANTEAFF.

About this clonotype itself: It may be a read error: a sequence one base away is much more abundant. The CDR3 region has the DNA TGTGTCAGCAGTGAAGCGGTGTTTAGCTATGGCTACACCTTC. Encoded protein: CVSSEAVFSYGYTF. The chain couples TRBV2 to TRBJ1-2, with no clear D. The CDR3 spans 14 residues. Germline values: CDR1 SNHLY, CDR2 FYNNEI.

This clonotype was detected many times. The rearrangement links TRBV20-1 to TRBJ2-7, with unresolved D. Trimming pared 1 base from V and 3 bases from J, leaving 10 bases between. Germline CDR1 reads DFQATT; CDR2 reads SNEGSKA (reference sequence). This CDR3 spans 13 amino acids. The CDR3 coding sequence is TGCAGTGCTAGAGCCCCCGCCCACTACGAGCAGTACTTC. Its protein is CSARAPAHYEQYF.